This T cell receptor beta chain came from a study of T cell repertoires in cytomegalovirus infection (dated 2019 in TCRdb). Context from the whole study: Recently identified HLA-C-restricted CMV epitopes, whose presentation resists viral immunomodulation, were targeted by peptide stimulations together with well-studied HLA-B-restricted epitopes. Donor HLA type was relevant to the analysis, as public TCR beta signatures indicated carriage of CMV infection together with the matching HLA type.

Points the paper makes about the study in general: The ex vivo response was dominated by HLA-C-restricted CMV-specific TCR beta clonotypes, which also provided the single most frequent clonotype in two of eight donors. Carriers of CMV infection plus the relevant HLA type were discriminated by the cumulative frequency of public TCR beta family members in the study cohort and in an independent roughly 400-donor cohort.

This clonotype turned up a few times. There is no known antigen for this receptor. There are no base qualities to consult, and no much larger clone falls within one base. CDR3 length: 14 amino acids, cysteine to phenylalanine. Only the CDR3 portion is preserved as DNA: 42 bases, with reading frame beginning at the first base. V loses 0 bases of germline sequence and J loses 4 bases, and the interval between the two ends is 9 bases. The meaning of the sample's treatment or condition label: in vitro stimulation with specific CMV peptide epitopes to enrich CMV-specific T cells. The sequencing machine was an Illumina HiSeq 1500. TCRdb trimmed public reads at Q25 via fastp, called clones via MiXCR and kept in-frame beta chains. Every CDR3 protein is listed once, alongside the most common genes and DNA of its rows. The table for this sample lists 830,000 or so distinct CDR3 sequences; approximately 32% of them were counted only once. Around 12% of the sample is taken by the ten largest.

Rearrangement joined TRBV12-3 or TRBV12-4 to TRBJ1-1; confidence is insufficient to name the D gene. The source was cultured CD8+ T cells from PBMCs, collected from culture after CMV antigen stimulation. This sequence was found in a human donor in good health (CMV status not recorded). Some clones in this sample may be carry-over from other donors' samples. The CDR3: CASSLATSVTEAFF. The DNA sequence is TGTGCCAGCAGTTTAGCAACGTCCGTCACTGAAGCTTTCTTT.